One sample yielded the 7 T cell receptor beta chains listed below, sequenced in a study of cytomegalovirus exposure and HLA in healthy donors. With 60 Vbeta and 13 Jbeta primers, the PCR was carried out. This table comes from immunoSEQ multiplex PCR, and its TCRdb copy is limited to in-frame clones, with some not included. The sample has approximately 130,000 clones; around 85% are singletons. Specimen: PBMCs. The receptors here all came from a woman aged 25 to 39 in good health and CMV-seropositive.

The chain uses TRBV7-2 and TRBJ1-5, with D hard to call. V lost 3 bases and J lost 7, with 10 bases in between. The V gene's germline CDR1 is SGHTA and CDR2 FQGNSA. The CDR3 is 13 amino acids. The CDR3 DNA follows: TGTGCCAGCAGCTTTACCGAGAGGCAGCCCCAGCATTTT. Protein product: CASSFTERQPQHF.

V is TRBV6-6 and J is TRBJ2-7; D is unclear. Germline values: CDR1 MNHNY, CDR2 SVGAGI (reference sequence). The CDR3 spans 13 residues. V lost 7 bases and J lost 0, with 10 bases in between. The CDR3 is CASTRGNSYEQYF. For the CDR3, the DNA is TGTGCCAGCACACGCGGAAACTCCTACGAGCAGTACTTC.

This rearrangement joins TRBV5-1 to TRBJ2-2; the match to TRBD1 covers 8 bases. With V trimmed by 5 bases and J by 7 bases, 10 bases remained unmatched. This CDR3 has 15 residues. Germline loops: CDR1 SGHRS, CDR2 YFSETQ. The DNA of the CDR3 is TGCGCCAGCAGGGCAGGGGGCGCGAGTATCGGGGAGCTGTTTTTT. It encodes CASRAGGASIGELFF.

The genes are TRBV5-6 and TRBJ2-1, with D maybe TRBD2 (6 bases). Trimming took off 0 bases at V and 4 bases at J, with 17 bases between the two ends. This CDR3 has 17 amino acids. Per germline, CDR1 SGHDT and CDR2 YYEEEE. CDR3 DNA: TGTGCCAGCAGCTTGGCGGGAACAGGAGGGCTATACAATGAGCAGTTCTTC. Translating it yields CASSLAGTGGLYNEQFF.

The V call is TRBV12-5, the J call TRBJ1-1; no definite D call. Germline V CDR1 and CDR2: LGHNT, FRNRAP. This CDR3 spans 12 amino acids. V was cut by 5 bases and J by 3 bases, with 7 bases left in between. CDR3 DNA: TGTGCTAGTGGTCGCCCGGACACTGAAGCTTTCTTT. It codes for CASGRPDTEAFF.

This clone was observed a few times. The V and J genes are TRBV28 and TRBJ2-3; TRBD2 matches 13 bases. J gave up 7 bases and V 6 bases, and 10 bases lay outside the gene matches. The CDR3 sequence is 16 residues long. CDR1 is MDHEN and CDR2 is SYDVKM in the germline V gene. CDR3 loop: CASRPLAGGSGHTQYF. In nucleotides, the CDR3 is TGTGCCAGCAGACCACTAGCGGGAGGGTCCGGGCATACGCAGTATTTT.

There are a few counts of this clone. The chain is built from TRBV28 and TRBJ2-7; TRBD1 agrees at 9 bases. Germline trimming cut 6 bases from V and 5 bases from J; bases unmatched to any gene: 14. The CDR3 loop spans 16 amino acids. Germline CDR1 MDHEN, CDR2 SYDVKM. CDR3 sequence (DNA): TGTGCCAGCAGCCCCTGGCGGTCCGACAGGGGGAACGAGCAGTACTTC. Its translation: CASSPWRSDRGNEQYF.